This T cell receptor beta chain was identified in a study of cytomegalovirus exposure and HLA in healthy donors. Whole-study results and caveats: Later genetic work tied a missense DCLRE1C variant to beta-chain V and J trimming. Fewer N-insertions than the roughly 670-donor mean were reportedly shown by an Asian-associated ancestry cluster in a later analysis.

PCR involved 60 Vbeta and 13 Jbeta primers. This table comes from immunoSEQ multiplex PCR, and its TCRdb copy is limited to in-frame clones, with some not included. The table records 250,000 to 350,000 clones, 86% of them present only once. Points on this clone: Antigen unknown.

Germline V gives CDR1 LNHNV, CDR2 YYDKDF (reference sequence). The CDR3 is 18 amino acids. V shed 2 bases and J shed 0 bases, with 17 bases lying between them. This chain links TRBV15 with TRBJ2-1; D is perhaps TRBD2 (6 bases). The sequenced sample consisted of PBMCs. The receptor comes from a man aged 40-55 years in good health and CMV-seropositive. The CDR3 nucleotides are TGTGCCACCAGCAGAATTCCAGGCGGGATGGCCTCCTACAATGAGCAGTTCTTC. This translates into CATSRIPGGMASYNEQFF.